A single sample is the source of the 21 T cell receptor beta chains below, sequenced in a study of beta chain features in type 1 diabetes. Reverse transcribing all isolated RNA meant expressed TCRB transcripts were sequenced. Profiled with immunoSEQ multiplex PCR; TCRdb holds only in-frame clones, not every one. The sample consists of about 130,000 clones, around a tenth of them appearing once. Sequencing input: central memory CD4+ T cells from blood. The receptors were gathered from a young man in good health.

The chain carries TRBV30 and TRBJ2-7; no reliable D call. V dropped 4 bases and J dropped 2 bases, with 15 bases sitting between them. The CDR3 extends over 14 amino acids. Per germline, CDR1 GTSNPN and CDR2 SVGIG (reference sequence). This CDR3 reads CAWTTVAGTYEQYF. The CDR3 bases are TGTGCCTGGACAACGGTGGCAGGAACCTACGAGCAGTACTTC.

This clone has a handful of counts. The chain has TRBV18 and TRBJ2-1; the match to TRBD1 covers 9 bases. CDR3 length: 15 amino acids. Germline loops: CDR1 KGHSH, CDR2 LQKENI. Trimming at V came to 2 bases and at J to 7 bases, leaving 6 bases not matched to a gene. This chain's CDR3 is CASSPSTGGENEQFF. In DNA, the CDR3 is TGTGCCAGCTCACCATCCACAGGGGGCGAAAATGAGCAGTTCTTC.

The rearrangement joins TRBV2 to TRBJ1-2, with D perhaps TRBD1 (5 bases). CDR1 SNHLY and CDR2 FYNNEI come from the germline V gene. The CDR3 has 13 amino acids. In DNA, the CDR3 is TGTGTCAGTTCCCTTAGCCCCAGGGTCGGCTACACCTTC. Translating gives CVSSLSPRVGYTF.

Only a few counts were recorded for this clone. The CDR3 coding sequence is TGCGCCAGCGCGGGTCAAAGGACAGGGAGTGAAAAACTGTTTTTT. It yields the protein CASAGQRTGSEKLFF. The chain combines TRBV5-1 with TRBJ1-4; 8 bases line up with TRBD1. The CDR3 consists of 15 residues. CDR1 and CDR2 (germline): SGHRS, YFSETQ. With V trimmed by 7 bases and J by 7 bases, 12 bases remained unmatched.

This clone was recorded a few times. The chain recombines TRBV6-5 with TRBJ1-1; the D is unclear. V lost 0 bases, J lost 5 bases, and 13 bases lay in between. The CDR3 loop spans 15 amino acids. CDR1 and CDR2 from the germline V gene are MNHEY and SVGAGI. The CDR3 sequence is CASSYSREGQTEAFF. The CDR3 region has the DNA TGTGCCAGCAGTTACTCGAGAGAGGGCCAGACTGAAGCTTTCTTT.

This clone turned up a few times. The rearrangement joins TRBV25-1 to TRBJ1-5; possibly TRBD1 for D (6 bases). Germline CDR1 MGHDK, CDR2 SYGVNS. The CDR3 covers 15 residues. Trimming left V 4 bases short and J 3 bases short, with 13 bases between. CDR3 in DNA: TGTGCCAGCAGTGGACCAGGGGACTACAATCAGCCCCAGCATTTT. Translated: CASSGPGDYNQPQHF.

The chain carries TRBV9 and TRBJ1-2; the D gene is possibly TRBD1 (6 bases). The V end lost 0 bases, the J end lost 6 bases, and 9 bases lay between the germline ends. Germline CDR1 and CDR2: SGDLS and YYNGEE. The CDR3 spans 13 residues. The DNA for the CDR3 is TGTGCCAGCAGCGTAGACAGGGTACATGGCTACACCTTC. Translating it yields CASSVDRVHGYTF.

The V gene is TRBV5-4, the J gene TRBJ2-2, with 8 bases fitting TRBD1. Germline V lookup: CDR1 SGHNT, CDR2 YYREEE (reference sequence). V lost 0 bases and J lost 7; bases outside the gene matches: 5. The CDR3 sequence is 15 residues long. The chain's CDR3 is CASSLARQGSGELFF. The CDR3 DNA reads TGTGCCAGCAGCTTGGCCCGACAGGGGAGCGGGGAGCTGTTTTTT.

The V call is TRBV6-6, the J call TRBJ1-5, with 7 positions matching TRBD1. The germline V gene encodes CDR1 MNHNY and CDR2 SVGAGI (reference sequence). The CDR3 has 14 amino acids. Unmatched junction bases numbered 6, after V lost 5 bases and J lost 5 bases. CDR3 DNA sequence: TGTGCCAGCAGTGTTCCGGGACAGTATCAGCCCCAGCATTTT. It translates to CASSVPGQYQPQHF.

The CDR3 nucleotides read TGTGCCAGCAGCTTGGAACAGGGATCTGTGGGCGGGGAGCTGTTTTTT. It codes for CASSLEQGSVGGELFF. The V call is TRBV5-4, the J call TRBJ2-2, with D possibly matching TRBD1 (6 bases). V shed 0 bases and J shed 7 bases, with 16 bases lying between them. This CDR3 is built from 16 residues. Per the germline V gene, CDR1 is SGHNT and CDR2 is YYREEE (reference sequence).

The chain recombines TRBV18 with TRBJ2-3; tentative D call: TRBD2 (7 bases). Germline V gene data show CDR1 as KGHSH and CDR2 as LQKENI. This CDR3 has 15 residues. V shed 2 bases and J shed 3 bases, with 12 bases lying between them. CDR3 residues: CASSPIQGGTDTQYF. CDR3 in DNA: TGTGCCAGCTCACCAATACAGGGAGGGACAGATACGCAGTATTTT.

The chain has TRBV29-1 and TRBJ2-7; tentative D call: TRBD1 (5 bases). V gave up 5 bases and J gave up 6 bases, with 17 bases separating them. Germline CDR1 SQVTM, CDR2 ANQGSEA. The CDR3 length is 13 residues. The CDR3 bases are TGCAGCGTTCGCGACATGACAGATTTCGAGCAGTACTTC. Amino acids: CSVRDMTDFEQYF.

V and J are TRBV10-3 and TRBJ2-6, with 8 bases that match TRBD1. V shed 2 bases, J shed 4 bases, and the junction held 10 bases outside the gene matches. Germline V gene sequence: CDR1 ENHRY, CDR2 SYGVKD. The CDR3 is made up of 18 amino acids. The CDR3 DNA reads TGTGCCATCAGTGAGGAACAGGGGGGTCAGTTCGGGGCCAACGTCCTGACTTTC. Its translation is CAISEEQGGQFGANVLTF.

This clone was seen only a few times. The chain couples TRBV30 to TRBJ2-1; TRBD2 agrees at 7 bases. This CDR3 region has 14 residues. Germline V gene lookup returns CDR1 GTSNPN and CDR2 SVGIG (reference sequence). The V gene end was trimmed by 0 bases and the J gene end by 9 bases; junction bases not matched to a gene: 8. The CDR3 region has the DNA TGTGCCTGGAGTGTAGGGCGACTAGCTGGTGAGCAGTTCTTC. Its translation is CAWSVGRLAGEQFF.

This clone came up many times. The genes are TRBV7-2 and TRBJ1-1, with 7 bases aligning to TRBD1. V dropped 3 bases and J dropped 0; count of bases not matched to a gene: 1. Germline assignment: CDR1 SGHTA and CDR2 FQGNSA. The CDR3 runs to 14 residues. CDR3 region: CASSLGQMNTEAFF. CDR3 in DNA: TGTGCCAGCAGCTTGGGACAGATGAACACTGAAGCTTTCTTT.

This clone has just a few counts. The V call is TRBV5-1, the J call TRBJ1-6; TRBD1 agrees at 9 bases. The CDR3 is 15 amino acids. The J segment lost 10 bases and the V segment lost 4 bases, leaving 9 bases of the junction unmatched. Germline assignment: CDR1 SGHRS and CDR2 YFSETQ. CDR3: CASSEDGQGQSPLHF. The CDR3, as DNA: TGCGCCAGCAGCGAGGATGGACAGGGGCAATCACCCCTCCACTTT.

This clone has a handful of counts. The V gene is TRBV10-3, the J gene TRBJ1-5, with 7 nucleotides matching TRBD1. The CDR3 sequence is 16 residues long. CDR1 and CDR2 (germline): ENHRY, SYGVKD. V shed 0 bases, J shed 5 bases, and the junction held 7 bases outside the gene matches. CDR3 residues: CAISESSGTEHQPQHF. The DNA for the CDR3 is TGTGCCATCAGTGAGTCGTCCGGGACAGAACATCAGCCCCAGCATTTT.

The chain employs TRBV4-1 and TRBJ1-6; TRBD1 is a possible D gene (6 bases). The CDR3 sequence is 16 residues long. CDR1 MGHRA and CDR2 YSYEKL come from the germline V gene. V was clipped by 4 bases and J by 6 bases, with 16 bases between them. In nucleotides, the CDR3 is TGCGCCAGCAGCCCCGGTGGACAGACGTTTAATTCACCCCTCCACTTT. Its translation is CASSPGGQTFNSPLHF.

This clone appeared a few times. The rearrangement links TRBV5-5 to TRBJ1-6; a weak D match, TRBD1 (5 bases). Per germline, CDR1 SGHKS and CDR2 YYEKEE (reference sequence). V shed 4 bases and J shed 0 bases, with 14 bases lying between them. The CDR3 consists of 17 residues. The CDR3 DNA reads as TGTGCCAGCAGCCGGGACTCCCATAGCTCCTATAATTCACCCCTCCACTTT. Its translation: CASSRDSHSSYNSPLHF.

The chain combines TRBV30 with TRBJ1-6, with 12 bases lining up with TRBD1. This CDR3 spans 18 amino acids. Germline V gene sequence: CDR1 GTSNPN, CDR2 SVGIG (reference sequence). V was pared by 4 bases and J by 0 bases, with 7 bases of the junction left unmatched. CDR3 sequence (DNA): TGTGCCTGGAACTCCGGGACAGGGGGCGGCTCCTATAATTCACCCCTCCACTTT. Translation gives CAWNSGTGGGSYNSPLHF.

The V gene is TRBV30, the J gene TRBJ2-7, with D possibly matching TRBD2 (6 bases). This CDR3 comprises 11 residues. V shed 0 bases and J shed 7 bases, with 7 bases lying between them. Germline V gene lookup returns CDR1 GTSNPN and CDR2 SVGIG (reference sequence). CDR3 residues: CAWSVRGEQYF. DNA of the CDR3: TGTGCCTGGAGTGTACGGGGGGAGCAGTACTTC.